This T cell receptor (beta chain) derives from a study of blood T cell repertoires in COVID-19. Study summary: Material from acute and convalescent COVID-19 was sourced from the United States, Italy and Spain. The cDNA or gDNA used as material had been derived from T cells, B-cell-depleted T cells, or PBMCs.

Original analysis: Using reference gene primer amplification, nucleated cell counts were estimated. TCRdb's table, derived via immunoSEQ multiplex PCR, lists solely in-frame clones and lacks some. That table furnishes V, J and clone size, whereas the DNA furnished D and trimming. This sample carries around 97,000 clones, just under 85% of them seen once, and the ten largest clones take 8.5% to 12%. The CDR3 consists of 19 residues. The V and J ends lost 2 bases and 0 bases, in that order; junction bases with no gene match: 14. Germline loops: CDR1 MNHEY, CDR2 SVGEGT. The specimen sequenced was peripheral blood. The chain has TRBV6-2 or TRBV6-3 and TRBJ1-1; 8 bases line up with TRBD1. The receptor comes from a man between 65 and 79 years old with acute or convalescent COVID-19. CDR3 in DNA: TGTGCCAGCAGTTACCCTTACGGGACAGGAACGACCATGAACACTGAAGCTTTCTTT. Translated: CASSYPYGTGTTMNTEAFF.